The clone carrying this TCR beta chain was counted only a few times. Its antigen is unidentified. Researchers collected roughly 9.8 milliliters of peripheral blood from every single donor. For the second PCR, which ran for roughly 7 to 11 cycles, a sample-barcoded 5' primer and a J-beta primer mix were used. Using its own MiXCR run on the 5' RACE reads, TCRdb lists one record per CDR3 protein. The table records 550,000 to 700,000 distinct CDR3 sequences, approximately 27% of them present only once. CDR3 length: 16 residues. CDR1 and CDR2 from the germline V gene are SGDLS and YYNGEE. Trimming at V came to 0 bases and at J to 4 bases, leaving 8 bases not matched to a gene. This sample is drawn from a study of blood T cells in healthy people across ages. Study results and caveats: Comparison with aged donors showed that long-lived donors had more naive CD4+ cells and higher diversity.

This rearrangement joins TRBV9 to TRBJ2-5, with TRBD1 identical over 8 bases. The receptor was derived from a woman in her seventies in good health. What was sequenced was blood. CDR3 bases: TGTGCCAGCAGCGTAGTAGGACAGGGAAGAGGAGAGACCCAGTACTTC. Its translation: CASSVVGQGRGETQYF.